What follows are 7 T cell receptor beta chains derived from one specimen sequenced in a study of T cells in Graves' hyperthyroidism and ophthalmopathy. From RNA transcripts, TCR beta CDR3 regions were amplified. The TCR CDR3 first-round RT-PCR relied on the HTBI primer set. TCRdb reprocessed the multiplex PCR reads with MiXCR, giving one entry per CDR3 protein. The sample carries some 510,000 distinct CDR3 sequences, about 43% recorded once. The material sequenced was peripheral blood or thyroid tissue (not recorded which). Receptor source: a woman between 18 and 29 years old with Graves' hyperthyroidism.

The chain is built from TRBV7-8 and TRBJ2-2, with TRBD2 matching over 7 bases. Germline-derived CDR1 and CDR2 are SGHVS and FQNEAQ. The CDR3 totals 16 residues. V trimming: 5 bases; J trimming: 8 bases; junction bases outside the gene matches: 14. CDR3 sequence: CASSLRGLESPGELFF. The CDR3 DNA reads as TGTGCCAGCAGCCTGCGAGGACTAGAGTCTCCTGGGGAGCTGTTTTTT.

A note on this clonotype: Mismatch with germline at one junction end may stem from a read error. The chain combines TRBV7-2 with TRBJ1-1; D is possibly TRBD1 (6 bases). Germline assignment: CDR1 SGHTA and CDR2 FQGNSA. The CDR3 length is 16 residues. CDR3 amino acids: CASSQGGTAQNTEAFF. The CDR3 DNA is TGCGCCAGCAGCCAAGGGGGGACCGCTCAGAACACTGAAGCTTTCTTT.

This clonotype was seen at least ten times. The J gene is TRBJ1-2, the V gene TRBV2; no clear D. This CDR3 comprises 13 residues. CDR1 is SNHLY, CDR2 FYNNEI, per germline. V was clipped by 2 bases and J by 2 bases, with 6 bases between them. CDR3 DNA sequence: TGTGCCAGCAGTGAAAACAGAAACTATGGCTACACCTTC. Protein sequence: CASSENRNYGYTF.

This clonotype was detected only a few times. J is TRBJ1-2 and V is TRBV6-1, with D possibly being TRBD1 (5 bases). V was shortened by 6 bases and J by 12 bases, with 17 bases between the two germline ends. The CDR3 contains 12 residues. Germline CDR1 and CDR2: MNHNS and SASEGT. The CDR3 loop is CASSHGGKGDTF. Written as DNA, the CDR3 is TGTGCCAGCAGCCATGGGGGGAAGGGCGACACCTTC.

The chain is built from TRBV10-3 and TRBJ1-5; D uncertain. CDR1 ENHRY and CDR2 SYGVKD come from the germline V gene. This CDR3 spans 16 amino acids. Trimming pared 3 bases from V and 0 bases from J, leaving 12 bases between. This CDR3 reads CAISDQVSNSNQPQHF. The CDR3 DNA reads as TGTGCCATCAGTGATCAGGTTTCTAATAGCAATCAGCCCCAGCATTTT.

In this sample, this clonotype turned up many times. The gene calls are TRBV20-1 and TRBJ1-1; D uncertain. V was trimmed by 0 bases and J by 6 bases, leaving 8 bases between them. CDR3 size: 12 residues. Germline V gives CDR1 DFQATT, CDR2 SNEGSKA (reference sequence). CDR3 amino acids: CSARESRSEAFF. The CDR3 DNA follows: TGCAGTGCTAGAGAGTCTCGGTCTGAAGCTTTCTTT.

There are many counts of this clonotype. This sequence joins TRBV6-6 and TRBJ2-5; D is perhaps TRBD2 (6 bases). The CDR3 length is 12 residues. CDR1 and CDR2 from the germline V gene are MNHNY and SVGAGI (reference sequence). Trimming removed 6 bases from V and 4 bases from J, with 9 bases in between. CDR3: CASRPGGETQYF. CDR3 coding DNA: TGTGCCAGCAGACCCGGGGGAGAGACCCAGTACTTC.